These 13 T cell receptor beta chains were sequenced from one sample in a study of shared clonotypes between healthy human individuals. Assay: immunoSEQ multiplex PCR; the TCRdb copy retains only in-frame clones and omits some. Of about 1 million clones in the sample, more than 60% are singletons; the top ten hold approximately 1.5%. The material sequenced was memory CD4+ T cells sorted from blood. The sample's subset: CD45RA-negative fraction. Source of these receptors: a man between 18 and 35 years old in good health.

J is TRBJ2-5 and V is TRBV11-3; 8 bases align to TRBD1. The germline V gene encodes CDR1 SGHNT and CDR2 YENEEA. V trimming: 5 bases; J trimming: 9 bases; junction bases outside the gene matches: 14. There are 15 residues in the CDR3. The chain's CDR3 is CASSLTLHAQGAQYF. In DNA, the CDR3 is TGTGCCAGCAGCCTCACGCTACACGCACAGGGGGCCCAGTACTTC.

The chain employs TRBV11-2 and TRBJ2-5, with 7 bases fitting TRBD1. J was trimmed by 5 bases and V by 5 bases; bases with no gene match: 11. This CDR3 region has 15 residues. CDR1 is SGHAT, CDR2 FQNNGV, per germline. CDR3 sequence reads: CASSGPEGARETQYF. CDR3 sequence (DNA): TGTGCCAGCAGCGGCCCTGAGGGGGCTAGGGAGACCCAGTACTTC.

V and J are TRBV30 and TRBJ2-7; 7 bases are a match to TRBD1. Germline V CDR1 and CDR2: GTSNPN, SVGIG (reference sequence). V was pared by 5 bases and J by 1 base, with 8 bases of the junction left unmatched. CDR3 length: 14 amino acids. For the CDR3, the DNA is TGTGCCTGGGATAGACAGGGTGGGTCCTACGAGCAGTACTTC. As protein: CAWDRQGGSYEQYF.

J is TRBJ2-1 and V is TRBV6-4; 11 nucleotides match TRBD2. Trimming took 4 bases from V and 14 from J; bases not matched to a gene: 10. CDR1 and CDR2 from the germline V gene are MRHNA and SNTAGT. CDR3 length: 14 amino acids. CDR3 bases: TGTGCCAGCAGTGTACTAGCGGGGGCGCTTAGGGAGTTCTTC. Translation: CASSVLAGALREFF.

In DNA, the CDR3 is TGTGCCAGCAGTGAATTTAGGACAGGGAATCGAGAGACCCAGTACTTC. Amino acid sequence: CASSEFRTGNRETQYF. This chain joins TRBV25-1 and TRBJ2-5; 8 nucleotides align to TRBD1. The CDR3 contains 16 residues. V lost 1 base, J lost 4 bases, and 8 bases stayed unmatched. Germline V gene data show CDR1 as MGHDK and CDR2 as SYGVNS.

The chain uses TRBV15 and TRBJ2-3; 8 positions match TRBD1. V gave up 4 bases and J gave up 2 bases; unmatched junction bases: 17. The CDR3 contains 19 residues. CDR1 and CDR2 (germline): LNHNV, YYDKDF (reference sequence). Here the CDR3 DNA reads TGTGCCACCAGCAAAACCTCCGGGACAGGAGGGCGCTACACAGATACGCAGTATTTT. Protein: CATSKTSGTGGRYTDTQYF. Filled out from reference TRBV15 and TRBJ2-3, the complete variable domain reads DAMVIQNPRYQVTQFGKPVTLSCSQTLNHNVMYWYQQKSSQAPKLLFHYYDKDFNNEADTPDNFQSRRPNTSFCFLDIRSPGLGDTAMYLCATSKTSGTGGRYTDTQYFGPGTRLTVL.

The chain recombines TRBV6-1 with TRBJ2-7, with D uncertain. Germline assignment: CDR1 MNHNS and CDR2 SASEGT. There are 13 residues in the CDR3. Between the trimmed V and J ends, which lost 6 bases and 3 bases, there was a span of 12 bases. CDR3 in amino acids: CASSGLVGYEQYF. CDR3 DNA sequence: TGTGCCAGCAGCGGGTTGGTGGGCTACGAGCAGTACTTC.

This clone was found a few times. The identical CDR3 is also encoded by other nucleotide sequences in the sample. The chain recombines TRBV5-4 with TRBJ2-5; 7 nucleotides match TRBD1. The germline V gene has CDR1 SGHNT and CDR2 YYREEE (reference sequence). V lost 4 bases, J lost 5 bases, and 5 bases stayed unmatched. The CDR3 extends over 13 amino acids. The CDR3 loop is CASSPDRQETQYF. In DNA, the CDR3 is TGTGCCAGCAGCCCGGACAGGCAGGAGACCCAGTACTTC. Based on the CDR3 plus reference TRBV5-4 and TRBJ2-5, the full variable domain is ETGVTQSPTHLIKTRGQQVTLRCSSQSGHNTVSWYQQALGQGPQFIFQYYREEENGRGNFPPRFSGLQFPNYSSELNVNALELDDSALYLCASSPDRQETQYFGPGTRLLVL.

The chain uses TRBV7-9 and TRBJ1-4; the D gene is possibly TRBD1 (5 bases). Germline V gene data show CDR1 as SEHNR and CDR2 as FQNEAQ (reference sequence). This CDR3 has 15 amino acids. With 4 bases removed from V and 6 bases from J, the gap between germline ends came to 15 bases. The CDR3 region has the DNA TGTGCCAGCAGCTCCCGGGACCTGTGGGATGAAAAACTGTTTTTT. Encoded protein: CASSSRDLWDEKLFF.

This clone occurred many times. V usage is TRBV9 and J usage is TRBJ2-7; TRBD1 matches at 7 bases. V shed 0 bases and J 3 bases; nucleotides not matched to a gene: 6. The germline gives CDR1 SGDLS, CDR2 YYNGEE. CDR3 length equals 15 residues. The CDR3 loop reads CASSVGDRVHYEQYF. Here the CDR3 DNA reads TGTGCCAGCAGCGTAGGGGACAGAGTACACTACGAGCAGTACTTC.

The chain is built from TRBV7-2 and TRBJ2-1, with 12 bases fitting TRBD2. The CDR3 is 15 amino acids. V was pared by 5 bases and J by 6 bases, with 5 bases of the junction left unmatched. Germline CDR1 reads SGHTA; CDR2 reads FQGNSA. The CDR3 nucleotides are TGTGCCAGCAGCCGGACTAGCGGGATACGCAATGAGCAGTTCTTC. Translating it yields CASSRTSGIRNEQFF.

The gene calls are TRBV5-1 and TRBJ2-1; 9 bases align to TRBD1. V was pared by 6 bases and J by 9 bases, with 10 bases of the junction left unmatched. This CDR3 has 14 residues. Per germline, CDR1 SGHRS and CDR2 YFSETQ. CDR3 protein: CASTMGQGRSEQFF. The CDR3 DNA sequence: TGCGCCAGCACCATGGGACAGGGAAGAAGTGAGCAGTTCTTC.

The chain uses TRBV6-6 and TRBJ1-4; TRBD1 might be the D (5 bases). CDR1 is MNHNY and CDR2 is SVGAGI in the germline V gene (reference sequence). The CDR3 length is 15 residues. V lost 2 bases and J 7 bases, leaving 14 bases between the germline ends. The CDR3 bases are TGTGCCAGCAGTTACCTAACGGGGGTTGGTGAAAAACTGTTTTTT. It translates to CASSYLTGVGEKLFF.